This T cell receptor (beta chain) derives from a study of CD8 T cells in ankylosing spondylitis. Germline CDR1 LNHNV, CDR2 YYDKDF (reference sequence). CDR3 size: 17 residues. The V gene lost 0 bases and the J gene lost 6 bases, with 17 bases spanning the gap. One entry per CDR3 protein results from TCRdb running MiXCR on the 5' RACE reads. In the table there are more than 300,000 distinct CDR3 sequences, around 10% of which are singletons. The V and J genes are TRBV15 and TRBJ2-2, with D perhaps TRBD1 or TRBD2 (5 bases each). Input material: blood, either unsorted or a sorted T cell fraction (not recorded which). The TCR sequence derives from a female donor with ankylosing spondylitis or in good health (not recorded which). The CDR3 DNA is TGTGCCACCAGCAGAGATCTGGTGTTGCAGGGAGCCGGGGAGCTGTTTTTT. Translation: CATSRDLVLQGAGELFF.